Listed below are T cell receptor beta chains from one sample, sequenced in a study of identical twins. TCRdb reprocessed the 5' RACE reads via MiXCR and lists one record per CDR3 protein. The sample lists about 200,000 distinct CDR3 sequences; around 8% were seen once. These sequences were also reported in another study, on yellow fever vaccine responses in identical twins.

Sequencing input: memory (CD45RO+) T cells sorted from blood. The receptors were gathered from a woman under 30 in good health. The CDR3 runs from the conserved cysteine through the conserved F or W. D genes are given only for firm matches. Only part of the rows carry a size: once, few, many, or a class if the clone is expanded.

d_gene | abundance | j_gene | v_gene | CDR3nt | CDR3aa
TRBD2 | few | TRBJ2-5 | TRBV5-1 | TGCGCCAGCAGCTCACTAGCGGGGGGGCCCGGAGAGACCCAGTACTTC | CASSSLAGGPGETQYF
- | many | TRBJ2-1 | TRBV11-2 | TGTGCCAGCAGCTTAAAAACCGGGAGTGACTACTCCTACAATGAGCAGTTCTTC | CASSLKTGSDYSYNEQFF
- | few | TRBJ2-1 | TRBV7-2 | TGTGCCAGCAGCTCTTCCCCATACTCCTACAATGAGCAGTTCTTC | CASSSSPYSYNEQFF
TRBD2 | - | TRBJ2-3 | TRBV15 | TGTGCCACCTCTAGCGGGGGGCCGTGGGGAGATACGCAGTATTTT | CATSSGGPWGDTQYF
- | - | TRBJ1-2 | TRBV7-9 | TGTGCCAGCAGCACCAACCTACAGGGAGGGGGCTACACCTTC | CASSTNLQGGGYTF
- | few | TRBJ2-4 | TRBV7-2 | TGTGCCAGCAGCTTGAGGAAAAACATTCAGTACTTC | CASSLRKNIQYF
TRBD2 | few | TRBJ2-5 | TRBV9 | TGTGCCAGCAGCGTTCTTAGCGGGAGGCAAGAGACCCAGTACTTC | CASSVLSGRQETQYF
TRBD2 | few | TRBJ2-7 | TRBV20-1 | TGCAGTGCTGGGACTAGCGGGAGGGGGTACGAGCAGTACTTC | CSAGTSGRGYEQYF
- | few | TRBJ1-2 | TRBV18 | TGTGCCCGAAGTCGGTATTCCCCTACACGCTACACCTTC | CARSRYSPTRYTF
TRBD2 | - | TRBJ2-3 | TRBV4-2 | TGTGCCAGCAGCCAAGGAATGGCTAGCGGGTGGACAGTAACTAGCACAGATACGCAGTATTTT | CASSQGMASGWTVTSTDTQYF
- | many | TRBJ2-3 | TRBV10-3 | TGTGCCATCAGAAGACTAGTAGACACAGATACGCAGTATTTT | CAIRRLVDTDTQYF
- | few | TRBJ1-2 | TRBV12-3/TRBV12-4 | TGTGCCAGCAGTTACCAGGCAAACTATGGCTACACCTTC | CASSYQANYGYTF
TRBD2 | few | TRBJ2-1 | TRBV20-1 | TGCAGTGCTCCGGGGACTAGCGGGAAACTCCCTTACAATGAGCAGTTCTTC | CSAPGTSGKLPYNEQFF
- | many | TRBJ2-3 | TRBV2 | TGTGCCAGCACCAGGAGTGGAAGGACAGATACGCAGTATTTT | CASTRSGRTDTQYF
TRBD2 | - | TRBJ2-7 | TRBV20-1 | TGCAGTGCTAGAGTGCCCACGGGACTAGCCTACGAGCAGTACTTC | CSARVPTGLAYEQYF
- | many | TRBJ2-7 | TRBV5-1 | TGCGCCAGCAGCCCAGGGCCACAGGGTTTTAGTCGGTACTTC | CASSPGPQGFSRYF
TRBD2 | many | TRBJ2-3 | TRBV3-1 | TGTGCCAGCAGCCAAGGGATACTAGCGGCGCAGTATTTT | CASSQGILAAQYF
- | few | TRBJ2-5 | TRBV5-1 | TGCGCCAGCAGCTTGGCACCCCGAACCCAATACCAAGAGACCCAGTACTTC | CASSLAPRTQYQETQYF
- | few | TRBJ2-5 | TRBV7-2 | TGTGCCAGCAGCTTAGAGGTTGGCAGGGCCCAAGAGACCCAGTACTTC | CASSLEVGRAQETQYF
TRBD2 | - | TRBJ2-3 | TRBV11-2 | TGTGCCAGCAGCTTAGGGGGGAGGCGGGGGAAAGGCACAGATACGCAGTATTTT | CASSLGGRRGKGTDTQYF
- | many | TRBJ1-1 | TRBV6-5 | TGTGCCAGCAGTTACAGGGGGATGAACACTGAAGCTTTCTTT | CASSYRGMNTEAFF
TRBD1 | many | TRBJ1-2 | TRBV7-2 | TGTGCCAGCAGCTTTAGTCCAGGGGGCGAGGGCTACACCTTC | CASSFSPGGEGYTF
- | - | TRBJ2-4 | TRBV6-6 | TGTGCCAGTGCGGTGGGAAACATTCAGTACTTC | CASAVGNIQYF
TRBD1 | many | TRBJ2-1 | TRBV7-9 | TGTGCCAGCAGCCAGACAGGGTTGTTTACCAATGAGCAGTTCTTC | CASSQTGLFTNEQFF
TRBD1 | - | TRBJ2-5 | TRBV7-9 | TGTGCCAGCAGCTTAGGGACAGGGAGACGAGAGACCCAGTACTTC | CASSLGTGRRETQYF
TRBD2 | many | TRBJ2-3 | TRBV9 | TGTGCCAGCAGCGTAAGTCCTAGCGGGAGCACAGATACGCAGTATTTT | CASSVSPSGSTDTQYF
- | many | TRBJ1-1 | TRBV5-1 | TGCGCCAGCAGGCGAAGGGACGACACTGAAGCTTTCTTT | CASRRRDDTEAFF
- | - | TRBJ2-1 | TRBV30 | TGTGCCTGGAGTGTAGGCAGGGACTACAATGAGCAGTTCTTC | CAWSVGRDYNEQFF
- | few | TRBJ2-2 | TRBV9 | TGTGCCAGCAGCGAGACCGGGGCCAGTGGGAAGGCCGGGGAGCTGTTTTTT | CASSETGASGKAGELFF
- | - | TRBJ2-5 | TRBV20-1 | TGCAGTGCTGTAACACCAGGACCTCAAGAGACCCAGTACTTC | CSAVTPGPQETQYF
- | - | TRBJ2-3 | TRBV7-2 | TGTGCCAGCAGCTTAGATACGGGAGCTTCTACGCAGTATTTT | CASSLDTGASTQYF
- | - | TRBJ2-1 | TRBV20-1 | TGCAGTGCTAAGGTGGAGGAGGATTACAATGAGCAGTTCTTC | CSAKVEEDYNEQFF
TRBD1 | few | TRBJ2-5 | TRBV20-1 | TGCAGCCGGACAGGGGGCGGGGTGGAGACCCAGTACTTC | CSRTGGGVETQYF
- | few | TRBJ2-1 | TRBV28 | TGTGCCAGCAGTCCGCGACTTGGGGGAAACTACAATGAGCAGTTCTTC | CASSPRLGGNYNEQFF
- | many | TRBJ1-5 | TRBV7-9 | TGTGCCAGCAGTCACGACGCGGGGGAAAATCAGCCCCAGCATTTT | CASSHDAGENQPQHF
- | many | TRBJ1-4 | TRBV5-1 | TGCGCCAGCAGCTTGTTGGCAACTAATGAAAAACTGTTTTTT | CASSLLATNEKLFF
- | many | TRBJ1-1 | TRBV5-1 | TGCGCCAGCAGCTTGAGGGACACTGAAGCTTTCTTT | CASSLRDTEAFF
- | many | TRBJ2-5 | TRBV12-3/TRBV12-4 | TGTGCCAGCGCCCTGGGGGGCCAGCCAAGAGAGACCCAGTACTTC | CASALGGQPRETQYF
TRBD2 | few | TRBJ2-3 | TRBV15 | TGTGCCATCACACCCGGGCTAGCGGGAGATACGCAGTATTTT | CAITPGLAGDTQYF
TRBD2 | many | TRBJ2-3 | TRBV20-1 | TGCAGTGCTAGAGATCCCGGGAGGGGGACAGATACGCAGTATTTT | CSARDPGRGTDTQYF
- | few | TRBJ2-7 | TRBV12-3/TRBV12-4 | TGTGCCAGCAGTTACGGAGGAAAACTGTACGAGCAGTACTTC | CASSYGGKLYEQYF
TRBD2 | - | TRBJ2-2 | TRBV5-4 | TGTGCCAGCAGCGTTGGAGCGGGGCGGCCGACAAACACCGGGGAGCTGTTTTTT | CASSVGAGRPTNTGELFF
- | - | TRBJ2-7 | TRBV18 | TGTGCCAGCTCACAAAGTTACTACGAGCAGTACTTC | CASSQSYYEQYF
- | few | TRBJ2-1 | TRBV29-1 | TGCAGCGTTGAAGGGGCGGGGACAGTAACCTACAATGAGCAGTTCTTC | CSVEGAGTVTYNEQFF
TRBD2 | many | TRBJ2-3 | TRBV11-2 | TGTGCCAGCAGCTTATTTAGCGGGGGTACAGATACGCAGTATTTT | CASSLFSGGTDTQYF
TRBD1 | - | TRBJ1-5 | TRBV7-9 | TGTGCCAGCAGCTTAGGTCTAGGACAGGGTAATCAGCCCCAGCATTTT | CASSLGLGQGNQPQHF
- | many | TRBJ2-1 | TRBV6-4 | TGTGCCAGCAGTGACCAGACTAGTATGTCCTACAATGAGCAGTTCTTC | CASSDQTSMSYNEQFF
- | - | TRBJ2-7 | TRBV20-1 | TGCAGTGCTAGTGACAGACCCTACGAGCAGTACTTC | CSASDRPYEQYF
- | many | TRBJ1-2 | TRBV4-1 | TGCGCCAGACGTACCTGGGGCCCTAGCTATGGCTACACCTTC | CARRTWGPSYGYTF
- | - | TRBJ2-7 | TRBV7-6 | TGTGCCAGCAGCCCCGGGACACCTCCTTCCTACGAGCAGTACTTC | CASSPGTPPSYEQYF
- | - | TRBJ2-1 | TRBV10-3 | TGTGCCATCTGGCTGGGGGGCGGCGTGGTCTTC | CAIWLGGGVVF
- | many | TRBJ1-4 | TRBV21-1 | TGTGCCAGCAGCAAAATCCCTCGGACTGAGAAGAATGAAAAACTGTTTTTT | CASSKIPRTEKNEKLFF
- | few | TRBJ2-7 | TRBV7-2 | TGTGCCAGCAGCTCGGGACTGAGGTACGAGCAGTACTTC | CASSSGLRYEQYF
- | - | TRBJ2-7 | TRBV5-1 | TGCGCCAGCAGCTTGGACCGACTGGGCGAGCAGTACTTC | CASSLDRLGEQYF
TRBD2 | - | TRBJ2-7 | TRBV5-1 | TGCGCCAGCAGCTTCTCTAGCGGGAGCTCCTACGAGCAGTACTTC | CASSFSSGSSYEQYF